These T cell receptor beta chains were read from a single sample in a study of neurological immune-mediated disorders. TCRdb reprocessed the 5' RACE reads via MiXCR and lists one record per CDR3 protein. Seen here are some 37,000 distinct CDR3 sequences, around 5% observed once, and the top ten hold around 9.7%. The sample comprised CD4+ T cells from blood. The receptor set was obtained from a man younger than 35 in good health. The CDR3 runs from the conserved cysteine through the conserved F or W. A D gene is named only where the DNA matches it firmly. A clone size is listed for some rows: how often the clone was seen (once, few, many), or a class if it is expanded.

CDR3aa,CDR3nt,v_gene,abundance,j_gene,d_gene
CASMTRDRADEQYF,TGTGCCAGCATGACGCGGGACAGGGCCGACGAGCAGTACTTC,TRBV5-5,many,TRBJ2-7,TRBD1
CATENRDRWSGNQPQHF,TGTGCCACCGAGAACCGGGACAGATGGTCTGGCAATCAGCCCCAGCATTTT,TRBV19,-,TRBJ1-5,TRBD1
CASSLGQGGVPYGYTF,TGCGCCAGCAGCTTGGGACAGGGGGGAGTGCCCTATGGCTACACCTTC,TRBV5-1,many,TRBJ1-2,TRBD1
CASSQDWGPMANVLTF,TGTGCCAGCAGCCAAGATTGGGGACCCATGGCCAACGTCCTGACTTTC,TRBV4-2,-,TRBJ2-6,-
CAISWDTNTEAFF,TGTGCCATCAGTTGGGACACGAACACTGAAGCTTTCTTT,TRBV10-3,many,TRBJ1-1,-
CASSLAYETQYF,TGTGCCAGCAGCTTAGCATACGAGACCCAGTACTTC,TRBV7-6,many,TRBJ2-5,-
CASSFLGTGGREQYF,TGTGCCAGCAGCTTCCTCGGGACAGGGGGCCGAGAGCAGTACTTC,TRBV7-2,many,TRBJ2-7,TRBD1
CASSEYEGGLHTDTQYF,TGTGCCAGCAGTGAATATGAAGGGGGACTTCACACAGATACGCAGTATTTT,TRBV25-1,many,TRBJ2-3,-
CASSLERAQYGYTF,TGCGCCAGCAGCTTGGAAAGGGCACAGTATGGCTACACCTTC,TRBV5-1,many,TRBJ1-2,-
CASSRGQGSYEQFF,TGTGCCAGCAGCCGCGGACAGGGTAGCTATGAGCAGTTCTTC,TRBV6-6,many,TRBJ2-1,TRBD1
CASSLYGQGNYGYTF,TGTGCCAGCAGTTTATACGGACAGGGTAACTATGGCTACACCTTC,TRBV27,many,TRBJ1-2,TRBD1
CASSPGRVGKGFF,TGTGCCAGCAGCCCCGGGAGGGTTGGGAAAGGTTTCTTT,TRBV6-6,many,TRBJ1-1,-
CASSHGLRFTGELFF,TGTGCCAGCAGCCACGGACTAAGATTCACCGGGGAGCTGTTTTTT,TRBV6-2/TRBV6-3,many,TRBJ2-2,-
CASSIGYQPQHF,TGTGCCAGTAGTATAGGGTATCAGCCCCAGCATTTT,TRBV19,many,TRBJ1-5,-
CASSDSPGQGTMGYGYTF,TGTGCCAGCAGTGACTCTCCGGGACAGGGGACGATGGGCTATGGCTACACCTTC,TRBV25-1,many,TRBJ1-2,TRBD1
CAISESLQPQHF,TGTGCCATCAGTGAGTCGCTTCAGCCCCAGCATTTT,TRBV10-3,many,TRBJ1-5,-
CASSELATLSTDTQYF,TGTGCCAGCAGTGAATTGGCCACTTTGAGCACAGATACGCAGTATTTT,TRBV25-1,many,TRBJ2-3,-
CASSPRATVGNSPLHF,TGTGCCAGCTCACCACGGGCTACAGTGGGCAATTCACCCCTCCACTTT,TRBV18,many,TRBJ1-6,-
CASSPGASTDTQYF,TGTGCCAGCAGTCCCGGGGCCTCCACAGATACGCAGTATTTT,TRBV7-2,many,TRBJ2-3,-
CSVFPPGGETQYF,TGCAGTGTGTTTCCCCCTGGGGGGGAGACCCAGTACTTC,TRBV20-1,many,TRBJ2-5,-
CSAMGGPRTDTQYF,TGCAGTGCTATGGGGGGCCCCCGCACAGATACGCAGTATTTT,TRBV20-1,many,TRBJ2-3,-
CAVPPQGNEQFF,TGTGCCGTCCCGCCCCAAGGCAATGAGCAGTTCTTC,TRBV19,many,TRBJ2-1,-
CSASSSGGPFGTQYF,TGCAGTGCTAGTTCTAGCGGGGGGCCCTTTGGTACGCAGTATTTT,TRBV20-1,many,TRBJ2-3,TRBD2
CASSQTGVSETQYF,TGTGCCAGCAGCCAAACCGGTGTGTCAGAGACCCAGTACTTC,TRBV3-1,many,TRBJ2-5,-
CSVVPSGGQAFF,TGCAGCGTTGTTCCGTCAGGTGGCCAAGCTTTCTTT,TRBV29-1,-,TRBJ1-1,-
CASSKEVTLGGELFF,TGTGCCAGCAGCAAGGAGGTGACCCTGGGCGGGGAGCTGTTTTTT,TRBV7-2,many,TRBJ2-2,-
CASSQDFGSNTEAFF,TGTGCCAGCAGCCAAGATTTCGGGAGCAACACTGAAGCTTTCTTT,TRBV14,many,TRBJ1-1,-
CASSPHGAEQYF,TGTGCCAGCAGCCCCCATGGGGCAGAGCAGTACTTC,TRBV3-2,many,TRBJ2-7,-
CSARGGLESGQPQHF,TGCAGTGCTAGAGGTGGGCTCGAGTCGGGTCAGCCCCAGCATTTT,TRBV20-1,many,TRBJ1-5,-
CASSPGTGVAGELFF,TGCGCCAGCAGCCCCGGGACAGGGGTCGCCGGGGAGCTGTTTTTT,TRBV5-1,many,TRBJ2-2,TRBD1
CASRVSGTSGDHTYEQYF,TGTGCCAGCAGAGTCTCCGGGACTAGCGGGGACCACACCTACGAGCAGTACTTC,TRBV7-2,many,TRBJ2-7,TRBD2
CASSQTTGNPLHF,TGTGCCAGCAGCCAGACGACAGGGAATCCCCTCCACTTT,TRBV14,many,TRBJ1-6,TRBD1
CASSPGARGNTDTQYF,TGTGCCAGCAGTCCCGGGGCGCGGGGGAACACAGATACGCAGTATTTT,TRBV12-3/TRBV12-4,many,TRBJ2-3,TRBD2
CAISEHSGAQYF,TGTGCCATCAGTGAGCACTCCGGGGCCCAGTACTTC,TRBV10-3,many,TRBJ2-5,-
CASSPGTATGELFF,TGCGCCAGCAGCCCGGGGACAGCTACCGGGGAGCTGTTTTTT,TRBV5-1,many,TRBJ2-2,TRBD1
CASSLGAGTDTQYF,TGTGCCAGCTCACTGGGTGCAGGTACAGATACGCAGTATTTT,TRBV18,many,TRBJ2-3,-
CASSPNPTGNTEAFF,TGCGCCAGCAGCCCCAATCCGACAGGGAACACTGAAGCTTTCTTT,TRBV5-1,-,TRBJ1-1,-
CASSLGDTSTDTQYF,TGCGCCAGCAGCTTAGGGGACACTAGCACAGATACGCAGTATTTT,TRBV5-1,many,TRBJ2-3,-
CASNRIWTGTTYEQYF,TGTGCCAGCAATCGTATATGGACGGGGACAACCTACGAGCAGTACTTC,TRBV27,many,TRBJ2-7,-
CASSLRPGTTSYEQYF,TGTGCCAGCAGTTTAAGGCCGGGGACGACGTCCTACGAGCAGTACTTC,TRBV27,many,TRBJ2-7,-
CASSLEMRRTDGYTF,TGCGCCAGCAGCTTGGAAATGCGTAGGACGGACGGCTACACCTTC,TRBV5-1,many,TRBJ1-2,-
CAWSGIYTYEQYF,TGTGCCTGGTCCGGGATTTACACCTACGAGCAGTACTTC,TRBV30,many,TRBJ2-7,-
CASSLSYGRQETQYF,TGTGCCAGCAGCTTATCGTATGGCCGTCAAGAGACCCAGTACTTC,TRBV7-2,many,TRBJ2-5,-
CSATAGSSYNEQFF,TGCAGTGCTACTGCGGGGAGCTCCTACAATGAGCAGTTCTTC,TRBV20-1,many,TRBJ2-1,-
CASSVDGTSYEQYF,TGTGCCAGCAGCGTAGATGGGACCTCCTACGAGCAGTACTTC,TRBV9,many,TRBJ2-7,-
CASREGTDETQYF,TGCGCCAGCAGGGAGGGGACGGACGAGACCCAGTACTTC,TRBV5-1,many,TRBJ2-5,-
CATSPGAGARTEAFF,TGTGCCACCAGCCCCGGGGCGGGGGCGAGGACTGAAGCTTTCTTT,TRBV15,many,TRBJ1-1,-